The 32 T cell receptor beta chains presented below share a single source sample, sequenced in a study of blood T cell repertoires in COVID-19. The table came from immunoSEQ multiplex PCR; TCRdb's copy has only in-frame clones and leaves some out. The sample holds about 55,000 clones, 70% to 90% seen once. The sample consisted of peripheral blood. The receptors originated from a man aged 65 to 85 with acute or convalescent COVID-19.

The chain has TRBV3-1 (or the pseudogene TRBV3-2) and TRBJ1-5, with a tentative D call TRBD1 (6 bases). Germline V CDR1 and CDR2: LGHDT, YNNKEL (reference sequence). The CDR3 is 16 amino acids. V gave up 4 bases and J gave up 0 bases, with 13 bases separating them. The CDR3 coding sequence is TGTGCCAGCAGCCCGGTGGACAGACCTAGCAATCAGCCCCAGCATTTT. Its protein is CASSPVDRPSNQPQHF.

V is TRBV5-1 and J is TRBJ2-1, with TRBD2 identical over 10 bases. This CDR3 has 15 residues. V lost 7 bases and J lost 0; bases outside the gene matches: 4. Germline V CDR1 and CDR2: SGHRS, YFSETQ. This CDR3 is CASYSGGSSYNEQFF. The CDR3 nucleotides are TGCGCCAGCTATAGCGGGGGGAGCTCCTACAATGAGCAGTTCTTC.

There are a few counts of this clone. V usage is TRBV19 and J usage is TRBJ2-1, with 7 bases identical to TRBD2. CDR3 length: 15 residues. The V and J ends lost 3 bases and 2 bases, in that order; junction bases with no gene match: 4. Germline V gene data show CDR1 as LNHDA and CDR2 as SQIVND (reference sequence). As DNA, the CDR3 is TGTGCCAGTAGTATCCAGGGACTACCCTACAATGAGCAGTTCTTC. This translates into CASSIQGLPYNEQFF.

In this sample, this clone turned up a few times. The CDR3 spells CASSHRDRGSGELFF. CDR3 coding DNA: TGTGCCAGTAGCCACCGGGACAGGGGGTCCGGGGAGCTGTTTTTT. This chain uses TRBV19 with TRBJ2-2, with 11 positions matching TRBD1. V shed 6 bases, J shed 6 bases, and the junction held 6 bases outside the gene matches. The germline V gene encodes CDR1 LNHDA and CDR2 SQIVND (reference sequence). The CDR3 is made up of 15 amino acids.

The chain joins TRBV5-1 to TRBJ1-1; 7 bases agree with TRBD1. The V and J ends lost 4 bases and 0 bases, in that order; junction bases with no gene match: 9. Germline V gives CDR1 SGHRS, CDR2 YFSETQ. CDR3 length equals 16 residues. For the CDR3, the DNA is TGCGCCAGCAGCACCGACAGGGTGGTCATGAACACTGAAGCTTTCTTT. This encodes CASSTDRVVMNTEAFF.

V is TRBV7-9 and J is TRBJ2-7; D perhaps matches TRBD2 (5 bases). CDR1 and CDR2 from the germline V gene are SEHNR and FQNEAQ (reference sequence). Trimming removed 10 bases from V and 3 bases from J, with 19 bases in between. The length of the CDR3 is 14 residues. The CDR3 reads CAIALDSGFYEQYF. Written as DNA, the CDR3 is TGTGCCATAGCGTTAGACTCGGGTTTCTACGAGCAGTACTTC.

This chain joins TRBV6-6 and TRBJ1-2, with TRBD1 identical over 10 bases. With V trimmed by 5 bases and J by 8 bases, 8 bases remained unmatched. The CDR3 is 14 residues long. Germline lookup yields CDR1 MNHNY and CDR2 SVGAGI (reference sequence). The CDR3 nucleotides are TGTGCCAGCAGTCCAGCGGGGACAGGGGCGGGCTACACCTTC. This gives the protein CASSPAGTGAGYTF.

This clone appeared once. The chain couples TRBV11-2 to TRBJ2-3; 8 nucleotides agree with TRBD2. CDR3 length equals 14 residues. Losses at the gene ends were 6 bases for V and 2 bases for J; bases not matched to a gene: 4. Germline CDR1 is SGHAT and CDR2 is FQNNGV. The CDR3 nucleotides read TGTGCCAGCAGTCTTAGCGGGGTCACAGATACGCAGTATTTT. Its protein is CASSLSGVTDTQYF.

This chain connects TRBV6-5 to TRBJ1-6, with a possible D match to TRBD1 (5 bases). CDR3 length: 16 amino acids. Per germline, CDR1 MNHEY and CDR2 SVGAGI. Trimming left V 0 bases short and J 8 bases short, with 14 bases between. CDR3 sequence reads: CASSYSILTGYSPLHF. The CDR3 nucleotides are TGTGCCAGCAGTTACTCGATTCTTACAGGATATTCACCCCTCCACTTT.

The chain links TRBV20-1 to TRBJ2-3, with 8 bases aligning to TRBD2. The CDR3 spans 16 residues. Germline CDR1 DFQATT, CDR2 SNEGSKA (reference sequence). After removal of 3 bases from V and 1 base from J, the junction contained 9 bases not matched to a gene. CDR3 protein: CSASRGLGFGTDTQYF. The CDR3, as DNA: TGCAGTGCTAGTAGGGGACTAGGATTTGGCACAGATACGCAGTATTTT.

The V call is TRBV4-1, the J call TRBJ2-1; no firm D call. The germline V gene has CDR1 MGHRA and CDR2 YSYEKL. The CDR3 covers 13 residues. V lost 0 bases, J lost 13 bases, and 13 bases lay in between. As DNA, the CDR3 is TGCGCCAGCAGCCAAGATTATAACTACCGTCAGTTCTTC. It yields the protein CASSQDYNYRQFF.

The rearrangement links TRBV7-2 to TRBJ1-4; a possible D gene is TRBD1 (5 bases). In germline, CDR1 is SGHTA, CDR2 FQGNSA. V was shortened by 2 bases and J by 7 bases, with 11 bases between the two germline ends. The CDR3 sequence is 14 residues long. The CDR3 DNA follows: TGTGCCAGCAGCTTATCGGGTGGGGCTGAAAAACTGTTTTTT. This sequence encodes CASSLSGGAEKLFF.

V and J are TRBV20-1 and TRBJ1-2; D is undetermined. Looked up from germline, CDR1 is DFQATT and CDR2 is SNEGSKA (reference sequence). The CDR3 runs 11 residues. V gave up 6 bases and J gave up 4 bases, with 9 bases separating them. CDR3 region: CSASQAYGYTF. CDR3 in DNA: TGCAGTGCGAGTCAGGCCTATGGCTACACCTTC.

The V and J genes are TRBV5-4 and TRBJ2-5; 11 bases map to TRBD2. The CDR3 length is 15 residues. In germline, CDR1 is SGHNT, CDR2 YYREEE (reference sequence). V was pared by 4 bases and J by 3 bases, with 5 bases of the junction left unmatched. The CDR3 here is CASSNIAGGEETQYF. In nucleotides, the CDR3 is TGTGCCAGCAGCAATATAGCGGGGGGGGAAGAGACCCAGTACTTC.

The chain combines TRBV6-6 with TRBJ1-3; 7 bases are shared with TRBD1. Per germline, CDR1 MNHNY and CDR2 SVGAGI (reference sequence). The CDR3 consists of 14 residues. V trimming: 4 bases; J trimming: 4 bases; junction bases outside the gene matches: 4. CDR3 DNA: TGTGCCAGCAGTTCCGGGACAGTAGGAAACACCATATATTTT. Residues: CASSSGTVGNTIYF.

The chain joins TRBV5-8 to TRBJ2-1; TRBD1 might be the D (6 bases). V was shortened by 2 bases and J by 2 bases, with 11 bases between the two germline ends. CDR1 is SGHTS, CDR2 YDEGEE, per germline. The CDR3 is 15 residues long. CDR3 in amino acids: CASSLDRKTYNEQFF. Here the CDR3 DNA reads TGTGCCAGCAGCTTAGACAGGAAAACCTACAATGAGCAGTTCTTC.

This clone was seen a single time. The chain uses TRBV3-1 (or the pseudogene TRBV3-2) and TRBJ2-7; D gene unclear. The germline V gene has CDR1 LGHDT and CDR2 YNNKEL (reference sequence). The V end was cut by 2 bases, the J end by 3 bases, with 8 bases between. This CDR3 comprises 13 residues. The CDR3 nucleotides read TGTGCCAGCAGCCAAAAAACAGTCTACGAGCAGTACGTC. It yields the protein CASSQKTVYEQYV.

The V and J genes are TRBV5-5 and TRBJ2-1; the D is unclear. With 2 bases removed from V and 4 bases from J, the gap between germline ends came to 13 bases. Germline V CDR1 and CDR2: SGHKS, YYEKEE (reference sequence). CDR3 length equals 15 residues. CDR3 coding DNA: TGTGCCAGCAGCTTACAGCTGGCCCCTTACAATGAGCAGTTCTTC. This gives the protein CASSLQLAPYNEQFF.

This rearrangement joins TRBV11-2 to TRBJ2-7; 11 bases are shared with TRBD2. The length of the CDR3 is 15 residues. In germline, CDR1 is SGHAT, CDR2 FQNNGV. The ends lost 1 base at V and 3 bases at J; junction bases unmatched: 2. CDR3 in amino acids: CASSLGLAGNYEQYF. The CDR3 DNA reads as TGTGCCAGCAGCTTAGGACTAGCGGGGAACTACGAGCAGTACTTC.

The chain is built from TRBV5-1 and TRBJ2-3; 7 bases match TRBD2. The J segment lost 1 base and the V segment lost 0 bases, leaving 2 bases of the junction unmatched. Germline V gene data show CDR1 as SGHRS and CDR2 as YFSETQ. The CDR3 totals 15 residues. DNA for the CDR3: TGCGCCAGCAGCTTGGGAGGGAGGGGCACAGATACGCAGTATTTT. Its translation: CASSLGGRGTDTQYF.

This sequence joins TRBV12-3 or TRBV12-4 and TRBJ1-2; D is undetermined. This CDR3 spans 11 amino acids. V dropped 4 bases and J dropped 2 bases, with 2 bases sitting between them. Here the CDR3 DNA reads TGTGCCAGCAGTTCGAACTATGGCTACACCTTC. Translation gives CASSSNYGYTF.

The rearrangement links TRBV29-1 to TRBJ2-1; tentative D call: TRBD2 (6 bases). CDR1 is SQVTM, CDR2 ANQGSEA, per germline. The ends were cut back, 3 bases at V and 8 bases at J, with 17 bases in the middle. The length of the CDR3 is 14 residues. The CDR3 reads CSVEGEVRFDEQFF. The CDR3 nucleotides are TGCAGCGTTGAGGGGGAGGTACGCTTTGATGAGCAGTTCTTC.

In DNA form, the CDR3 reads TGTGCCAGCAGCTTGACAGTTAACTCTGGAAACACCATATATTTT. Protein product: CASSLTVNSGNTIYF. The chain has TRBV11-2 and TRBJ1-3; D is possibly TRBD1 (5 bases). The V gene lost 3 bases and the J gene lost 0 bases, with 9 bases spanning the gap. Germline CDR1 is SGHAT and CDR2 is FQNNGV. The CDR3 contains 15 residues.

The CDR3 DNA follows: TGTGCCAGCAGTATAGCGGGAGGGCCCCCAGACATTCAGTACTTC. It translates to CASSIAGGPPDIQYF. The chain carries TRBV6-2 or TRBV6-3 and TRBJ2-4, with 11 bases matching TRBD2. The junction had 8 bases not matched to a gene; V was cut back by 5 bases and J by 8 bases. The V gene's germline CDR1 is MNHEY and CDR2 SVGEGT. The CDR3 has 15 residues.

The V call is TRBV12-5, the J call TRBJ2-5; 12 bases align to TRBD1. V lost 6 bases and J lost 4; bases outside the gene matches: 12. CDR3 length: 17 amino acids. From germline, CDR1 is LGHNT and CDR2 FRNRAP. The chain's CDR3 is CASGSGTGGQRGETQYF. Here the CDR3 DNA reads TGTGCTAGTGGCTCCGGGACAGGGGGCCAACGGGGAGAGACCCAGTACTTC. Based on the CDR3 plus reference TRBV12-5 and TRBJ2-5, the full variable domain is DARVTQTPRHKVTEMGQEVTMRCQPILGHNTVFWYRQTMMQGLELLAYFRNRAPLDDSGMPKDRFSAEMPDATLATLKIQPSEPRDSAVYFCASGSGTGGQRGETQYFGPGTRLLVL.

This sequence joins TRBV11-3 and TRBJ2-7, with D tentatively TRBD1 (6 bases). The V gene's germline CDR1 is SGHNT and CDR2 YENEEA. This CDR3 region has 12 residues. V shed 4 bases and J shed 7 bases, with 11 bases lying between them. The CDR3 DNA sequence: TGTGCCAGCAGCTCCCTCGACAGGGAGCAGTACTTC. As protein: CASSSLDREQYF. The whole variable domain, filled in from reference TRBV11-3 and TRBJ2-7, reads EAGVVQSPRYKIIEKKQPVAFWCNPISGHNTLYWYLQNLGQGPELLIRYENEEAVDDSQLPKDRFSAERLKGVDSTLKIQPAELGDSAVYLCASSSLDREQYFGPGTRLTVT.

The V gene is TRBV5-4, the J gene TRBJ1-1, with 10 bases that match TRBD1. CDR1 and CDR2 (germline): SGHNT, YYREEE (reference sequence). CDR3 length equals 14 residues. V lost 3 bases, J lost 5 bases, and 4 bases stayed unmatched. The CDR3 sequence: CASSWTGGGTEAFF. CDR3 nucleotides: TGTGCCAGCAGCTGGACAGGGGGTGGAACTGAAGCTTTCTTT.

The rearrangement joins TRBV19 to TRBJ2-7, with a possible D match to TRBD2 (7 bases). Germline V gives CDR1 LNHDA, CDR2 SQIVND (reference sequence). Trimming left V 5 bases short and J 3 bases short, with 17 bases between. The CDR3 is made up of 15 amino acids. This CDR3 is CASSEGGGAGYEQYF. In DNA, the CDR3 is TGTGCCAGTAGTGAAGGGGGGGGAGCGGGCTACGAGCAGTACTTC.

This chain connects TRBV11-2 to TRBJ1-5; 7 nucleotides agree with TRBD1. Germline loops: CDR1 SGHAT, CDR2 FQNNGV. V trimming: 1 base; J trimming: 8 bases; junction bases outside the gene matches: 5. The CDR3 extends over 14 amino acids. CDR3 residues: CASSLGGGMEPQHF. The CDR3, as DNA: TGTGCCAGCAGCTTAGGAGGGGGCATGGAGCCCCAGCATTTT.

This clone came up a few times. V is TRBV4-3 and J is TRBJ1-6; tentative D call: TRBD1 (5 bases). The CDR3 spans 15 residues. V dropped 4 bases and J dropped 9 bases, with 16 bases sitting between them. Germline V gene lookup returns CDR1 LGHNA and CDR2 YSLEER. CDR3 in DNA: TGCGCCAGCAGCCTCGCAGGGTTGAAGGGTTCACCCCTCCACTTT. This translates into CASSLAGLKGSPLHF.

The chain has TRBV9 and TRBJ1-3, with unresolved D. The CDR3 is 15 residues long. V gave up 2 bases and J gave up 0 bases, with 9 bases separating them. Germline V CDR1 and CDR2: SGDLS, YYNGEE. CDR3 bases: TGTGCCAGCAGCGTGCGGGGAAGCTCTGGAAACACCATATATTTT. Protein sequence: CASSVRGSSGNTIYF. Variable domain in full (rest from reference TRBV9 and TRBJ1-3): DSGVTQTPKHLITATGQRVTLRCSPRSGDLSVYWYQQSLDQGLQFLIQYYNGEERAKGNILERFSAQQFPDLHSELNLSSLELGDSALYFCASSVRGSSGNTIYFGEGSWLTVV.

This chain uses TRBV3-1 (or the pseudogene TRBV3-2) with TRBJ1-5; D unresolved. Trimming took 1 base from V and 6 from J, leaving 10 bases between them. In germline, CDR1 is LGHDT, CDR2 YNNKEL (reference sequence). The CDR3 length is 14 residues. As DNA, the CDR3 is TGTGCCAGCAGCCAAGCGGGTAAGGTTCAGCCCCAGCATTTT. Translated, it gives CASSQAGKVQPQHF.